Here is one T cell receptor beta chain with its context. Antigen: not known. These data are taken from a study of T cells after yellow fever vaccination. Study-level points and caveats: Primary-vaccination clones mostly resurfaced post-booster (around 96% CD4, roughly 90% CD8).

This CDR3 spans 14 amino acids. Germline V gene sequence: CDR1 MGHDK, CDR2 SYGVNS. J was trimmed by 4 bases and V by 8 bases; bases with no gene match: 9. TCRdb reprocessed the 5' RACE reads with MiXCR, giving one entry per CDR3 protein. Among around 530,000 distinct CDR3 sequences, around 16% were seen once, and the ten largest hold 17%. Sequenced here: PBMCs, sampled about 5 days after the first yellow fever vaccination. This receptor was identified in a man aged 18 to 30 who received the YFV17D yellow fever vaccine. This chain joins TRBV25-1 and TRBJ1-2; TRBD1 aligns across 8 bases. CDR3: CASRPTGASYGYTF. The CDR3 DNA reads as TGTGCCAGCCGTCCGACAGGGGCTTCCTATGGCTACACCTTC.